The 25 T cell receptor beta chains presented below share a single source sample, sequenced in a study of cytomegalovirus exposure and HLA in healthy donors (dated by TCRdb to 2016 to 2017). Library preparation used the immunoSEQ multiplex PCR assay. A mixture of 60 forward primers for TCR Vbeta segments and 13 reverse primers for TCR Jbeta segments was used in the multiplex PCR. In its TCRdb copy, this immuneACCESS table keeps in-frame sequences only and misses some clones. Where compared with another copy, unresolved V genes explain less than half of these, and the others have no known cause. In all, the sample holds about 120,000 clones, and roughly 80% of those were seen once. The ten largest clones represent roughly 4% of the sample. The sample comprised PBMCs. These receptors originate from a man between 18 and 35 years old in good health and CMV-seropositive.

This clone was detected only a few times. V is TRBV30 and J is TRBJ1-1; TRBD1 is a possible D gene (5 bases). The CDR3 is made up of 13 amino acids. The germline V and J ends were trimmed by 4 bases and 1 base, with 10 bases remaining between them. Looked up from germline, CDR1 is GTSNPN and CDR2 is SVGIG (reference sequence). For the CDR3, the DNA is TGTGCCTGGACTATAGACAGGAACACTGAAGCTTTCTTT. It specifies CAWTIDRNTEAFF.

CDR3 in DNA: TGTGCCAGCAGCCCAGATAACACTGAAGCTTTCTTT. Translating it yields CASSPDNTEAFF. The J gene is TRBJ1-1, the V gene TRBV7-8; D unclear. This CDR3 is 12 amino acids long. Trimming removed 5 bases from V and 2 bases from J, with 6 bases in between. CDR1 is SGHVS, CDR2 FQNEAQ, per germline.

V and J are TRBV9 and TRBJ1-1; maybe TRBD1 (5 bases). Germline V CDR1 and CDR2: SGDLS, YYNGEE. This CDR3 spans 12 amino acids. Trimming took 4 bases from V and 8 from J, leaving 12 bases between them. In DNA form, the CDR3 reads TGTGCCAGCAGCCAGGGATTGGAAGAAGCTTTCTTT. Residues: CASSQGLEEAFF.

This rearrangement joins TRBV7-2 to TRBJ2-1; 8 nucleotides agree with TRBD2. Germline V CDR1 and CDR2: SGHTA, FQGNSA. This CDR3 is built from 15 residues. The J segment lost 9 bases and the V segment lost 1 base, leaving 8 bases of the junction unmatched. The chain's CDR3 is CASSLGLAGGSEQFF. CDR3 nucleotide sequence: TGTGCCAGCAGCTTAGGATTGGCGGGAGGAAGTGAGCAGTTCTTC.

CDR3 coding DNA: TGTGCCAGCAGTCCTAACAGGGATCAGCCCCAGCATTTT. It yields the protein CASSPNRDQPQHF. V usage is TRBV7-6 and J usage is TRBJ1-5; weak D call: TRBD1 (6 bases). Germline V gene data show CDR1 as SGHVS and CDR2 as FNYEAQ. V lost 6 bases, J lost 5 bases, and 11 bases lay in between. This CDR3 is built from 13 residues.

This sequence joins TRBV5-4 and TRBJ2-1; 7 bases fit TRBD2. The CDR3 is made up of 14 amino acids. The trim removed 3 bases at V and 7 bases at J, leaving 7 bases unmatched. Per germline, CDR1 SGHNT and CDR2 YYREEE (reference sequence). Written as DNA, the CDR3 is TGTGCCAGCAGCTACAGCGTGGGAGGGAATGAGCAGTTCTTC. It encodes CASSYSVGGNEQFF.

The chain has TRBV10-3 and TRBJ2-3; TRBD1 aligns across 7 bases. The CDR3 is 14 amino acids. The V and J ends lost 5 bases and 6 bases, in that order; junction bases with no gene match: 8. Germline values: CDR1 ENHRY, CDR2 SYGVKD. The CDR3 DNA reads TGTGCCATCAGTCCCGACAGGGAGCGGGATACGCAGTATTTT. Protein product: CAISPDRERDTQYF.

The chain carries TRBV30 and TRBJ2-7, with 10 bases aligning to TRBD1. Trimming took 2 bases from V and 2 from J; bases not matched to a gene: 3. Germline V gene lookup returns CDR1 GTSNPN and CDR2 SVGIG (reference sequence). This CDR3 is 14 amino acids long. This chain's CDR3 is CAWSPGTGAYEQYF. The CDR3 bases are TGTGCCTGGAGTCCCGGGACAGGGGCCTACGAGCAGTACTTC. The variable domain in full, with the rest retrieved from reference TRBV30 and TRBJ2-7, is SQTIHQWPATLVQPVGSPLSLECTVEGTSNPNLYWYRQAAGRGLQLLFYSVGIGQISSEVPQNLSASRPQDRQFILSSKKLLLSDSGFYLCAWSPGTGAYEQYFGPGTRLTVT.

This chain joins TRBV30 and TRBJ2-1, with 14 bases lining up with TRBD2. Germline-derived CDR1 and CDR2 are GTSNPN and SVGIG (reference sequence). J was trimmed by 7 bases and V by 8 bases; bases with no gene match: 13. The CDR3 has 16 amino acids. The CDR3 DNA sequence: TGTGCCAGTAACCGACCGGGACTAGCGGGAGTGAATGAGCAGTTCTTC. This sequence encodes CASNRPGLAGVNEQFF.

This rearrangement joins TRBV6-1 to TRBJ2-5; TRBD2 matches at 9 bases. The germline CDR1 and CDR2 sequences are MNHNS and SASEGT. The CDR3 loop spans 13 amino acids. V lost 6 bases to trimming and J lost 4 bases; unmatched junction nucleotides: 3. The CDR3 loop is CASRGLAGETQYF. CDR3 DNA: TGTGCCAGCAGGGGACTAGCCGGAGAGACCCAGTACTTC.

The chain links TRBV2 to TRBJ2-5; D is perhaps TRBD1 (6 bases). Germline V lookup: CDR1 SNHLY, CDR2 FYNNEI. Deletions cut 9 bases from V and 1 base from J, with 15 bases between. The CDR3 spans 14 residues. CDR3 bases: TGTGCCAGTAGAAACGACAGGTTCCAAGAGACCCAGTACTTC. It codes for CASRNDRFQETQYF.

The rearrangement joins TRBV5-4 to TRBJ2-5; D gene ambiguous. The germline gives CDR1 SGHNT, CDR2 YYREEE (reference sequence). V shed 0 bases and J shed 7 bases, with 4 bases lying between them. The CDR3 covers 11 residues. CDR3 loop: CASSLGVTQYF. The CDR3, as DNA: TGTGCCAGCAGCTTGGGCGTGACCCAGTACTTC. Supplemented by reference TRBV5-4 and TRBJ2-5, the full variable domain reads ETGVTQSPTHLIKTRGQQVTLRCSSQSGHNTVSWYQQALGQGPQFIFQYYREEENGRGNFPPRFSGLQFPNYSSELNVNALELDDSALYLCASSLGVTQYFGPGTRLLVL.

This chain uses TRBV12-2 with TRBJ1-4. TRBV12-2 is a known pseudogene. This CDR3 is built from 16 residues. CDR3 coding DNA: TGTGCAAGTCGCTTAGGCCACCGGGCAACTAATGAAAAACTGTTTTTT. It is translated as CASRLGHRATNEKLFF.

In nucleotides, the CDR3 is TGCGCCAGCAGTGAGACGGCCGACCTAACAGGACCCCCATCACCCCTCCACTTT. Its translation: CASSETADLTGPPSPLHF. This chain uses TRBV10-2 with TRBJ1-6; possible D gene TRBD1, 5 bases. The CDR3 totals 18 residues. Germline loops: CDR1 WSHSY, CDR2 SAAADI. Trimming stripped 2 bases from V and 10 bases from J, with 24 bases between.

This chain's CDR3 is CASSSPGTGSYGYTF. CDR3 DNA: TGTGCCAGCAGCTCCCCCGGGACAGGGTCCTATGGCTACACCTTC. V and J are TRBV28 and TRBJ1-2; 9 positions match TRBD1. J was trimmed by 4 bases and V by 6 bases; bases with no gene match: 9. The germline CDR1 and CDR2 sequences are MDHEN and SYDVKM. This CDR3 region has 15 residues.

V is TRBV30 and J is TRBJ2-1; tentatively, D is TRBD2 (5 bases). Germline CDR1 reads GTSNPN; CDR2 reads SVGIG (reference sequence). There are 14 residues in the CDR3. The germline V and J ends were trimmed by 0 bases and 2 bases, with 8 bases remaining between them. The CDR3 DNA follows: TGTGCCTGGAGTGTACGTAGCGCCTACAATGAGCAGTTCTTC. Translation gives CAWSVRSAYNEQFF.

The gene calls are TRBV5-6 and TRBJ2-5, with a weak D call TRBD2 (5 bases). CDR3 size: 16 residues. Per germline, CDR1 SGHDT and CDR2 YYEEEE. V was pared by 0 bases and J by 5 bases, with 17 bases between. DNA for the CDR3: TGTGCCAGCAGCTTGGTCTCTAGGCGGGCTTTGGAGACCCAGTACTTC. Translated, it gives CASSLVSRRALETQYF.

The V gene is TRBV5-4, the J gene TRBJ2-5; TRBD2 is a possible D gene (7 bases). CDR3 size: 15 residues. Trimming took off 4 bases at V and 1 base at J, with 14 bases between the two ends. CDR1 and CDR2 (germline): SGHNT, YYREEE (reference sequence). In DNA form, the CDR3 reads TGTGCCAGCAGCCCAAGGGGGGGCAGCCAAGAGACCCAGTACTTC. Protein: CASSPRGGSQETQYF. Using reference TRBV5-4 and TRBJ2-5 for the parts outside the CDR3, the full variable domain is ETGVTQSPTHLIKTRGQQVTLRCSSQSGHNTVSWYQQALGQGPQFIFQYYREEENGRGNFPPRFSGLQFPNYSSELNVNALELDDSALYLCASSPRGGSQETQYFGPGTRLLVL.

The chain is built from TRBV9 and TRBJ1-6; 7 bases agree with TRBD1. Germline V gene lookup returns CDR1 SGDLS and CDR2 YYNGEE. The CDR3 runs 15 residues. V lost 4 bases to trimming and J lost 5 bases; unmatched junction nucleotides: 6. The CDR3 DNA follows: TGTGCCAGCAGCTTTCAGGGACAGAATAATTCACCCCTCCACTTT. It yields the protein CASSFQGQNNSPLHF.

This clone occurred a few times. The gene calls are TRBV6-4 and TRBJ2-3, with 8 nucleotides matching TRBD2. CDR3 size: 14 residues. The germline gives CDR1 MRHNA, CDR2 SNTAGT. J gave up 4 bases and V 0 bases, and 0 bases lay outside the gene matches. For the CDR3, the DNA is TGTGCCAGCAGTGACTCTAGCGGGGCAGATACGCAGTATTTT. Protein sequence: CASSDSSGADTQYF.

The chain has TRBV5-5 and TRBJ1-1, with a tentative D call TRBD1 (6 bases). In germline, CDR1 is SGHKS, CDR2 YYEKEE (reference sequence). This CDR3 is 16 amino acids long. Trimming stripped 2 bases from V and 2 bases from J, with 16 bases between. CDR3 amino acids: CASSLSPQGQNTEAFF. Written as DNA, the CDR3 is TGTGCCAGCAGCTTAAGCCCCCAGGGGCAAAACACTGAAGCTTTCTTT.

The rearrangement uses TRBV4-1 and TRBJ1-2; 8 bases agree with TRBD1. Per the germline V gene, CDR1 is MGHRA and CDR2 is YSYEKL. The CDR3 consists of 16 residues. V dropped 1 base and J dropped 6; count of bases not matched to a gene: 10. CDR3 DNA: TGCGCCAGCAGCCAAGCCGGCAGGGGGCGTTTTGATGGCTACACCTTC. Its protein product is CASSQAGRGRFDGYTF.

This clone was detected once. This chain uses TRBV27 with TRBJ1-1; 9 nucleotides agree with TRBD1. J lost 2 bases, V lost 6 bases, and 4 bases had no gene match. The CDR3 length is 14 residues. Germline-derived CDR1 and CDR2 are MNHEY and SMNVEV (reference sequence). The CDR3 here is CASRTGGLNTEAFF. For the CDR3, the DNA is TGTGCCAGCAGAACAGGGGGCTTAAACACTGAAGCTTTCTTT.

CDR3 DNA: TGTGCCAGCAGCTTAAAGACACTCCCTTTGGGTGAGCAGTTCTTC. The encoded protein is CASSLKTLPLGEQFF. This rearrangement joins TRBV11-2 to TRBJ2-1; D not certain. Germline lookup yields CDR1 SGHAT and CDR2 FQNNGV. The CDR3 extends over 15 amino acids. Trimming removed 2 bases at V and 9 bases at J, with 17 bases between.

The chain couples TRBV5-1 to TRBJ2-7, with D perhaps matching TRBD2 (7 bases). The V end lost 4 bases, the J end lost 3 bases, and 17 bases lay between the germline ends. The length of the CDR3 is 15 residues. Looked up from germline, CDR1 is SGHRS and CDR2 is YFSETQ. The CDR3 reads CASSGGRGSFYEQYF. CDR3 sequence (DNA): TGCGCCAGCAGCGGGGGGCGGGGGTCATTCTACGAGCAGTACTTC.